Detailed here is one T cell receptor (beta chain). Its antigen has not been determined. Base qualities were left out, and no much larger clone turns up one base away. Explained via the paper, the treatment or condition label denotes: live attenuated yellow fever vaccine strain. Two biological replicates of bulk PBMCs were collected at each blood-draw timepoint. PBMCs were isolated from peripheral blood using a standard Ficoll-Paque protocol. RNA was extracted with TriZol from bulk PBMCs, CD4 and CD8 fractions, and dextramer-positive and dextramer-negative fractions. The data were obtained in a study of T cells after yellow fever vaccination (dated by TCRdb to between 2018 and 2021). The study in broad terms: Libraries from fractions with low cell numbers were prepared with the SMART-Seq v4 Ultra Low Input RNA kit. Bulk TCR alpha and beta repertoires were sequenced longitudinally to track T-cell clones before and after primary and booster YFV17D yellow fever vaccination. The cohort comprised two healthy male donors, one aged 18 to 29 and one aged 30 to 40 years. Blood samples were taken at several timepoints before and after primary and secondary immunization, and bulk PBMC replicates and cell subsets were isolated.

Results and caveats for the whole study, not just this receptor: Because abundant contaminating clonotypes from the bulk population could be contained in FACS-sorted repertoires, computational filtering was required. The secondary T-cell response was weaker than the primary response but faster, peaking on day 5 instead of day 15. Most clones expanded after primary vaccination were re-detected after the booster (about 95% of CD4 and 80% to 90% of CD8), suggesting broad memory maintenance. A small fraction of clonotypes showed up in both the CD4 and CD8 compartments, probably as a result of convergent recombination. Only a couple of donors were included in the study, so the extent to which the findings can be generalized is limited.

The CDR3, from cysteine to phenylalanine, totals 14 residues. Solely the CDR3 DNA is kept, with 42 bases framed from the first base. Trimming at the junction amounts to 0 bases on V and 6 bases on J, and the germline ends lie 7 bases apart. The germline V gene gives CDR1 as SGDLS and CDR2 as YYNGEE. TCR cDNA was made using 5'RACE template switching, a step that added a universal primer site and unique molecular identifiers. Priming of cDNA synthesis was performed from both the TCR alpha and TCR beta constant segments. Library amplification involved two PCR steps, and the second step added sample barcodes and sequencing adapters. Sequencing of libraries was done on Illumina HiSeq 2500 (2x100 bp) or NovaSeq (2x150 bp). Per the authors' processing: MIGEC handled demultiplexing of reads and collapsing into UMI consensus sequences, while MiXCR performed V(D)J alignment. Vaccine-responding clonotypes were defined with edgeR using replicate PBMC samples, requiring FDR below 0.01 and a log2 fold change above 5 up to day 15. CD4 or CD8 identity was assigned to each bulk clonotype according to whether the clonotype was present at higher abundance in the sequenced CD4 repertoire or the sequenced CD8 repertoire. The public sequencing data were trimmed at Q25 with fastp and processed into clonotypes with MiXCR by TCRdb, which kept only in-frame beta chains. Every CDR3 protein is listed once, alongside the most common genes and DNA of its rows. What appears here as the V and J calls and clone size reflects TCRdb's work, not the paper's. The table for this sample lists 620,000 or so distinct CDR3 sequences; 17% of them were counted only once. The ten largest clones add up to 17% of the sample.

The sample consisted of PBMCs, taken 5 days after the first yellow fever vaccination. The V and J genes are TRBV9 and TRBJ1-6, with no D gene named confidently. The sequence was obtained from a man younger than 30 who received the YFV17D yellow fever vaccine. The nucleotide sequence reads TGTGCCAGCAGCGTAGTAGGGAGTAATTCACCCCTCCACTTT. Its coded protein is CASSVVGSNSPLHF.